A single sample gave rise to the 17 T cell receptor beta chains below, sequenced in a study of vaccination effects on CD4 cells after COVID-19. The protocol was immunoSEQ multiplex PCR, while the TCRdb copy is restricted to in-frame clones and leaves out a portion. The data show roughly 41,000 clones, 66% seen once. The antigens these receptors bind are not known. Antigen-specific CD4+ T cells were first expanded with viral peptide pools by the ViraFEST assay and only then sequenced. With about 9 days of culture completed, CD4+ T cells were isolated. Nucleocapsid antibodies were negative in the vaccine recipients, who had never had SARS-CoV-2 infection. The sequencing used CD4+ T cells from PBMCs cultured with HCoV-OC43 spike peptides, collected before COVID-19 vaccination. Subset: HCoV-OC43 spike overlapping peptide pool stimulation. The source of these receptors is a human donor who received a COVID-19 vaccine.

The table lists this clone with a count of one. As DNA, the CDR3 is TGTGCCAGCAGCTCGAGGGGACTAGCGGGGGAAAAACAAGAGACCCAGTACTTC. Translation gives CASSSRGLAGEKQETQYF. The chain is built from TRBV5-6 and TRBJ2-5; 14 positions agree with TRBD2. The germline V gene has CDR1 SGHDT and CDR2 YYEEEE. There are 18 residues in the CDR3. Unmatched junction bases numbered 9, after V lost 3 bases and J lost 2 bases.

In this sample, this clone turned up a few times. The chain is built from TRBV5-1 and TRBJ1-2, with D unclear. This CDR3 comprises 13 residues. The V end lost 7 bases, the J end lost 5 bases, and 15 bases lay between the germline ends. The germline CDR1 and CDR2 sequences are SGHRS and YFSETQ. CDR3 DNA sequence: TGCGCCAGCCTTGAGGGCAATGGATATGGCTACACCTTC. It is translated as CASLEGNGYGYTF.

This clone was found a few times. The chain carries TRBV29-1 and TRBJ1-3; 7 positions match TRBD1. V gave up 7 bases and J gave up 5 bases; unmatched junction bases: 8. This CDR3 comprises 13 residues. The germline gives CDR1 SQVTM, CDR2 ANQGSEA. Written as DNA, the CDR3 is TGCAGCGCCGATGACAGGGCTAGAAACACCATATATTTT. Protein sequence: CSADDRARNTIYF.

This clone turned up a few times. V and J are TRBV7-2 and TRBJ2-3; D is unresolved. The V gene's germline CDR1 is SGHTA and CDR2 FQGNSA. CDR3 size: 13 residues. V was cut by 3 bases and J by 3 bases, with 7 bases left in between. The chain's CDR3 is CASSFFPTDTQYF. The CDR3 coding sequence is TGTGCCAGCAGCTTTTTCCCGACAGATACGCAGTATTTT.

This chain links TRBV5-1 with TRBJ1-1; D unresolved. Germline CDR1 reads SGHRS; CDR2 reads YFSETQ. Trimming took 0 bases from V and 1 from J, leaving 7 bases between them. The length of the CDR3 is 14 residues. Here the CDR3 DNA reads TGCGCCAGCAGCTTGGAGGGCAGGAACACTGAAGCTTTCTTT. The encoded protein is CASSLEGRNTEAFF.

This sequence joins TRBV7-2 and TRBJ1-5; D possibly corresponds to TRBD1 (6 bases). V was clipped by 6 bases and J by 1 base, with 19 bases between them. The CDR3 is made up of 17 amino acids. Germline V gene sequence: CDR1 SGHTA, CDR2 FQGNSA. The CDR3, as DNA: TGTGCCAGCAGTCAACCTTACGGAACAGGGAGCAATCAGCCCCAGCATTTT. Amino acids: CASSQPYGTGSNQPQHF.

V usage is TRBV24-1 and J usage is TRBJ2-3; 11 nucleotides agree with TRBD1. The CDR3 has 15 residues. Trimming took 5 bases from V and 2 from J; bases not matched to a gene: 2. The V gene's germline CDR1 is KGHDR and CDR2 SFDVKD. Written as DNA, the CDR3 is TGTGCCACCAGTGCGGGACAGGGGGACACAGATACGCAGTATTTT. As protein: CATSAGQGDTDTQYF.

The chain employs TRBV25-1 and TRBJ2-7; 13 bases line up with TRBD2. V shed 3 bases, J shed 3 bases, and the junction held 2 bases outside the gene matches. This CDR3 is 15 amino acids long. In germline, CDR1 is MGHDK, CDR2 SYGVNS. The CDR3 DNA reads TGTGCCAGCAGTGAGGGGACTAGCGGGATCTACGAGCAGTACTTC. Its protein is CASSEGTSGIYEQYF.

The chain carries TRBV6-5 and TRBJ1-1, with D unclear. Trimming cost V 8 bases and J 1 base, with 17 bases left between them. The germline gives CDR1 MNHEY, CDR2 SVGAGI. This CDR3 has 15 amino acids. This CDR3 reads CASESTLSGNTEAFF. DNA of the CDR3: TGTGCCAGCGAATCGACACTGTCCGGGAACACTGAAGCTTTCTTT.

Only a few counts were recorded for this clone. The chain recombines TRBV2 with TRBJ1-5, with D maybe TRBD1 (5 bases). Per the germline V gene, CDR1 is SNHLY and CDR2 is FYNNEI. CDR3 length: 13 amino acids. V was trimmed by 6 bases and J by 5 bases, leaving 11 bases between them. As DNA, the CDR3 is TGTGCCAGCAGCGGGACGATTTATCAGCCCCAGCATTTT. Protein: CASSGTIYQPQHF.

The rearrangement joins TRBV4-2 to TRBJ2-3; a possible D gene is TRBD1 (6 bases). CDR1 is LGHNA and CDR2 is YNFKEQ in the germline V gene. The CDR3 runs 14 residues. V lost 6 bases and J lost 3, with 13 bases in between. As DNA, the CDR3 is TGTGCCAGCAGTCAGGGGTCCGGGACAGATACGCAGTATTTT. Translation gives CASSQGSGTDTQYF.

This chain links TRBV2 with TRBJ2-1; 8 bases match TRBD2. Per germline, CDR1 SNHLY and CDR2 FYNNEI. The V segment lost 7 bases and the J segment 6 bases; nucleotides outside the gene matches: 14. This CDR3 has 16 amino acids. CDR3 sequence: CASTFPSAGEFNEQFF. Here the CDR3 DNA reads TGTGCCAGCACTTTCCCCTCAGCGGGAGAGTTCAATGAGCAGTTCTTC.

This clone has at least ten counts. The chain couples TRBV2 to TRBJ1-3; TRBD1 matches at 8 bases. The CDR3 is made up of 15 amino acids. Germline trimming cut 7 bases from V and 4 bases from J; bases unmatched to any gene: 9. CDR1 is SNHLY and CDR2 is FYNNEI in the germline V gene. CDR3 DNA sequence: TGTGCCAGCACTAACCGCGGGACAGGCGGAAACACCATATATTTT. Residues: CASTNRGTGGNTIYF.

As DNA, the CDR3 is TGTGCCAGTAAAAGGGGGGGAACAAGGAACACCGGGGAGCTGTTTTTT. Amino acid sequence: CASKRGGTRNTGELFF. The rearrangement links TRBV19 to TRBJ2-2, with D perhaps TRBD2 (7 bases). CDR3 length equals 16 residues. Trimming took 7 bases from V and 1 from J, leaving 16 bases between them. Germline V gene lookup returns CDR1 LNHDA and CDR2 SQIVND (reference sequence).

This clone is a singleton in its sample. The chain recombines TRBV7-9 with TRBJ2-7; TRBD2 is a possible D gene (6 bases). Germline loops: CDR1 SEHNR, CDR2 FQNEAQ (reference sequence). V dropped 4 bases and J dropped 1 base, with 20 bases sitting between them. CDR3 size: 17 residues. The CDR3 coding sequence is TGTGCCAGCAGCTCAGGCGGGACCGTCCGGATGTCCTACGAGCAGTACTTC. Its protein is CASSSGGTVRMSYEQYF. Together with reference TRBV7-9 and TRBJ2-7, the CDR3 gives the full variable domain: DTGVSQNPRHKITKRGQNVTFRCDPISEHNRLYWYRQTLGQGPEFLTYFQNEAQLEKSRLLSDRFSAERPKGSFSTLEIQRTEQGDSAMYLCASSSGGTVRMSYEQYFGPGTRLTVT.

V gene TRBV2 combines with J gene TRBJ1-5; D not resolved. V lost 6 bases to trimming and J lost 0 bases, with 9 bases between them. The CDR3 extends over 14 amino acids. Germline loops: CDR1 SNHLY, CDR2 FYNNEI. CDR3 loop: CASRGTYSNQPQHF. CDR3 in DNA: TGTGCCAGCAGAGGAACTTATAGCAATCAGCCCCAGCATTTT.

The sample holds a few counts of this clone. The V call is TRBV5-1, the J call TRBJ2-7; the D call may be TRBD1 or TRBD2 (5 bases each). Per the germline V gene, CDR1 is SGHRS and CDR2 is YFSETQ. The length of the CDR3 is 15 residues. V was pared by 2 bases and J by 3 bases, with 15 bases between. CDR3 loop: CASSFGSQGRYEQYF. The CDR3 bases are TGCGCCAGCAGCTTTGGGTCTCAGGGACGCTACGAGCAGTACTTC.